This entry features one T cell receptor beta chain sequence. Its antigen is still unknown. The sample comes from a study of shared clonotypes between healthy human individuals. Looking at the study overall: Per donor, three plates held CD4 naive cells, three held CD4 memory, two held CD8 naive and one held CD8 memory.

The CDR3 consists of 13 residues. With 3 bases removed from V and 3 bases from J, the gap between germline ends came to 9 bases. From germline, CDR1 is MNHNS and CDR2 SASEGT. Points from the study as a whole: Larger richness was generally estimated for naive than memory subsets.

The naive CD8 subset, CD45RO-negative cells positively selected for CCR7, excluded terminally differentiated effector memory CD45RA+ cells. Free of recent acute infections or vaccinations, the donors were healthy HIV-negative adults. For every subset, genomic DNA was evenly distributed across several immunoSEQ plates. Here immunoSEQ multiplex PCR was the method, and the copy in TCRdb shows in-frame clones only, minus some. The sample has under 2,000,000 clones, less than 95% seen once; the top ten hold around 1.2%. The V gene is TRBV6-1, the J gene TRBJ2-7; unclear D gene. This receptor was taken from a man aged 18 to 29 in good health. Source material: naive CD8+ T cells sorted from blood. This chain's CDR3 is CASSDRLVYEQYF. CDR3 DNA sequence: TGTGCCAGCAGTGACAGGCTAGTCTACGAGCAGTACTTC.